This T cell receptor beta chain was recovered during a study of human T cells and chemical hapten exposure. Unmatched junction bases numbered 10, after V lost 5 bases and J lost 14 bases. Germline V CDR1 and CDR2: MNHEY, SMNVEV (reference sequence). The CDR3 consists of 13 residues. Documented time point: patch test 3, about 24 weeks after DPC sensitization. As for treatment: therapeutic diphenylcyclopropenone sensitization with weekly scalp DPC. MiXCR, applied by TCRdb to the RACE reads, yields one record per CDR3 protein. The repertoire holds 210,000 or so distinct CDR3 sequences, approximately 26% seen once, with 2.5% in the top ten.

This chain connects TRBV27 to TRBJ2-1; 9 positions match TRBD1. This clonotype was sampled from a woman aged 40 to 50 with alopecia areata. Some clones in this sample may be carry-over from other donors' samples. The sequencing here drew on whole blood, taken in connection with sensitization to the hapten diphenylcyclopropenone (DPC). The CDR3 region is CASSPDVRDREFF. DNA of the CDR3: TGTGCCAGCAGTCCGGATGTTAGGGACAGGGAGTTCTTC.